A selection of T cell receptor beta chains follows, all from one sample in a study of blood T cells in healthy people across ages. From the 5' RACE reads, TCRdb called clonotypes with MiXCR, one entry per CDR3 protein. Of some 1.8 million distinct CDR3 sequences in the sample, 39% are singletons; the top ten hold more than 20%. The sequenced sample consisted of blood. The receptors stem from a human donor in good health. Both conserved end residues are part of each CDR3. The D gene is left open where the match is weak. A row's size may be missing; if present it is once, few, many or a size class.

v_gene	abundance	d_gene	j_gene	CDR3nt	CDR3aa
TRBV4-1	-	-	TRBJ1-6	TGCGCCAGCAGCCCTCGTCTGACAGTAAGAGTAAGGGAATCACCCCTCCACTTT	CASSPRLTVRVRESPLHF
TRBV6-6	once	-	TRBJ2-3	TGTGCCAGCAGTTCCGCTGGCAAGGCCCCGTCACTGGATACGCAGTATTTT	CASSSAGKAPSLDTQYF
TRBV2	few	-	TRBJ1-2	TGTGCCAGCAGTGTGGGAACAGTGAACTATGGCTACACCTTC	CASSVGTVNYGYTF
TRBV6-2/TRBV6-3	-	-	TRBJ1-1	TGTGCCAGCAGAGACGGGGCTTCGAACACTGAAGCTTTCTTT	CASRDGASNTEAFF
TRBV5-1	-	TRBD1	TRBJ1-1	TGCGCCAGCAGCGATCGGGACAGGACCATGAACACTGAAGCTTTCTTT	CASSDRDRTMNTEAFF
TRBV4-3	-	TRBD1	TRBJ1-3	TGCGCCAGCAGCCAAGATTGGGGACAGGGGCGAAACACCATATATTTT	CASSQDWGQGRNTIYF
TRBV6-6	few	-	TRBJ2-3	TGTGCCAGCAGCCTACTAGTTCCCACAGACACGCAGTATTTT	CASSLLVPTDTQYF
TRBV9	-	TRBD1	TRBJ2-3	TGTGCCAGCAGCGTCCAACAGGGGGCAGGGAGCACAGATACGCAGTATTTT	CASSVQQGAGSTDTQYF
TRBV6-5	-	-	TRBJ1-2	TGTGCCAGCAGTTCTTCCCAGGGGCTCCATGGCTACACCTTC	CASSSSQGLHGYTF
TRBV5-8	-	TRBD1	TRBJ1-5	TGTGCCAGCAGCTTCAGATTAGGGGGCCAGCCCCAGCATTTT	CASSFRLGGQPQHF
TRBV6-6	-	TRBD2	TRBJ2-3	TGTGCCAGCACCTACTGGGGGGGTGCAGATACGCAGTATTTT	CASTYWGGADTQYF
TRBV11-2	-	-	TRBJ1-1	TGTGCCAGCAGCCCGTACAGGGATTTGAACACTGAAGCTTTCTTT	CASSPYRDLNTEAFF
TRBV10-3	-	-	TRBJ2-3	TGTGCCATCAGTCGGGAGAACACAGATACGCAGTATTTT	CAISRENTDTQYF
TRBV15	-	TRBD2	TRBJ2-1	TGTGCCACCAGCAGCCAAACTAGCGATCCCTACAATGAGCAGTTCTTC	CATSSQTSDPYNEQFF
TRBV21-1	-	-	TRBJ1-2	TGTGCCAGCAGCACCCGAGTCCCGGGGCCCAATGGCTACACCTTC	CASSTRVPGPNGYTF
TRBV7-3	many	-	TRBJ2-6	TGTGCCAGCAGCTCCGGACACCTCTCTGGGGCCAACGTCCTGACTTTC	CASSSGHLSGANVLTF
TRBV20-1	-	-	TRBJ2-5	TGCAGTGCTCCCAGGGGCCGAAAGCGAGAGACCCAGTACTTC	CSAPRGRKRETQYF
TRBV5-5	once	-	TRBJ2-1	TGTGCCAGCAGCTTTGGGTACAAACTTTCCTACAATGAGCAGTTCTTC	CASSFGYKLSYNEQFF
TRBV20-1	-	-	TRBJ2-1	TGCTACTACCAGCGGTTCGGAATTAATTCCTACAATGAGCAGTTCTTC	CYYQRFGINSYNEQFF
TRBV12-3/TRBV12-4	many	-	TRBJ2-2	TGTGCCAGCAGTTTGGACCGCTACACCGGGGAGCTGTTTTTT	CASSLDRYTGELFF
TRBV20-1	few	TRBD2	TRBJ2-3	TGCAGTGCTAGGTACAGCGGGGGGCTCACAGATACGCAGTATTTT	CSARYSGGLTDTQYF
TRBV5-1	-	-	TRBJ1-5	TGCGCCAGCAGCAGGGGAGGTGGCAATCAGCCCCAGCATTTT	CASSRGGGNQPQHF
TRBV2	-	-	TRBJ2-5	TGTGCCAGCCGGGATAGCAGAGAGACCCAGTACTTC	CASRDSRETQYF
TRBV2	-	-	TRBJ2-1	TGTGCCAGCAGCCCCTGGTCGGGCAATGAGCAGTTCTTC	CASSPWSGNEQFF
TRBV6-2/TRBV6-3	few	TRBD1	TRBJ2-7	TGTGCCAGCCGTGGACAGGGGAAAAACTACGAGCAGTACTTC	CASRGQGKNYEQYF
TRBV28	-	-	TRBJ2-1	TGTGCCAGCAGTTCCCCCCGGCAGGGGAGCTACAATGAGCAGTTCTTC	CASSSPRQGSYNEQFF
TRBV5-1	few	-	TRBJ2-1	TGCGCCAGCAATCGCGGGGTCTCCTACAATGAGCAGTTCTTC	CASNRGVSYNEQFF